This TCR beta chain was identified in a study of breast tumors, draining lymph nodes, adjacent tissues. Study outcomes and limitations: That most tumor T cells come from lymph nodes remained unproven.

This clonotype was seen many times. Its target is unknown. Axillary draining lymph nodes of breast cancer patients supplied the node samples. This CDR3 has 14 residues. The germline CDR1 and CDR2 sequences are MNHNS and SASEGT. V dropped 7 bases and J dropped 2 bases, with 15 bases sitting between them. TCRdb re-analysed the multiplex PCR reads in MiXCR, keeping a single row per CDR3 protein. The sample records 130,000 or so distinct CDR3 sequences, approximately 20% being singletons. The specimen sequenced was axillary lymph node tissue. This receptor was obtained from a female donor with breast cancer. Some clones in this sample may be carry-over from other donors' samples. The chain carries TRBV6-1 and TRBJ2-7, with D unclear. The CDR3 DNA follows: TGTGCCAGCAACGATTATGGACGGACCTACGAGCAGTACTTC. This translates into CASNDYGRTYEQYF.